A single T cell receptor (beta chain) is shown here with its context. Sequenced by immunoSEQ multiplex PCR; TCRdb stores in-frame clones only, minus some. This table holds under 30,000 clones, 70% to 90% found once. With 2 bases removed from V and 5 bases from J, the gap between germline ends came to 9 bases. Germline CDR1 KGHSY, CDR2 FQNENV. The CDR3 runs to 13 residues. These data originate in a study of control samples from healthy donors and cancer patients. The rearrangement uses TRBV16 and TRBJ2-5; no firm D call. Sequenced material: formalin-fixed, paraffin-embedded tissue. The source of this sequence is a female donor with melanoma. Written as DNA, the CDR3 is TGTGCCAGCAGCCAAGCTAGTCGGGAGACCCAGTACTTC. Protein product: CASSQASRETQYF. Drawing the rest from reference TRBV16 and TRBJ2-5, the complete variable domain is GEEVAQTPKHLVRGEGQKAKLYCAPIKGHSYVFWYQQVLKNEFKFLISFQNENVFDETGMPKERFSAKCLPNSPCSLEIQATKLEDSAVYFCASSQASRETQYFGPGTRLLVL.